Included here is one TCR beta chain sequence, with context. Its antigen remains unidentified. The PCR had 60 Vbeta and 13 Jbeta primers. TCRdb's table, derived via immunoSEQ multiplex PCR, lists solely in-frame clones and lacks some. The repertoire holds roughly 140,000 clones, 80% to 90% seen once, with 2% to 3% in the top ten. V lost 6 bases to trimming and J lost 5 bases, with 10 bases between them. The CDR3 covers 13 residues. Germline CDR1 and CDR2: MNHEY and SVGAGI. This entry is derived from a study of cytomegalovirus exposure and HLA in healthy donors. On the study more broadly: In terms of ancestry, the Caucasian-associated cluster contained about four fifths of the roughly 400 genotyped donors.

Broader study findings: Researchers counted some 150 TCR beta chains as cytomegalovirus-associated. Reportedly, a later analysis found an Asian-associated ancestry cluster had fewer N-insertions than the approximately 670-donor mean. Presence/absence analyses assumed roughly uniform sequencing depth across donors, which may not hold.

The chain links TRBV6-5 to TRBJ1-4; weak D call: TRBD1 (6 bases). The sample taken for sequencing was PBMCs. The receptor comes from a boy aged 2 to 10 in good health and CMV-seronegative. The CDR3 nucleotides are TGTGCCAGCAGCCGGGACACGAATGAAAAACTGTTTTTT. Encoded protein: CASSRDTNEKLFF.